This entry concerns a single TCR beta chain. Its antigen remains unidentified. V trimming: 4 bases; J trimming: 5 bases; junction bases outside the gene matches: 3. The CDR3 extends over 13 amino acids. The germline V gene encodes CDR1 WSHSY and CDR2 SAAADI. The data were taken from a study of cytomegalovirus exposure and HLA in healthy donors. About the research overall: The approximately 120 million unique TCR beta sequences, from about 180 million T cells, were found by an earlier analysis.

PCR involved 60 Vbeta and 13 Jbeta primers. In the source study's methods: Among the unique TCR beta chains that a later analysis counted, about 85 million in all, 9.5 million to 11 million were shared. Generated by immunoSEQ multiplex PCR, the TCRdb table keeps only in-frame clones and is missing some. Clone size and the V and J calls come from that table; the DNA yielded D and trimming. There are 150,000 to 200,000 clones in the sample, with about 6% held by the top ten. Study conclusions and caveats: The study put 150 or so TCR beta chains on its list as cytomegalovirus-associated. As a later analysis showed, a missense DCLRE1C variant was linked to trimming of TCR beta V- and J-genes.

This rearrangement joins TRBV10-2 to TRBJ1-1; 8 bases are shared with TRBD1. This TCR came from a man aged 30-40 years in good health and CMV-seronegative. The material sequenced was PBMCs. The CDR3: CASSGQGNTEAFF. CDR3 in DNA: TGCGCCAGCAGTGGACAGGGGAATACTGAAGCTTTCTTT.